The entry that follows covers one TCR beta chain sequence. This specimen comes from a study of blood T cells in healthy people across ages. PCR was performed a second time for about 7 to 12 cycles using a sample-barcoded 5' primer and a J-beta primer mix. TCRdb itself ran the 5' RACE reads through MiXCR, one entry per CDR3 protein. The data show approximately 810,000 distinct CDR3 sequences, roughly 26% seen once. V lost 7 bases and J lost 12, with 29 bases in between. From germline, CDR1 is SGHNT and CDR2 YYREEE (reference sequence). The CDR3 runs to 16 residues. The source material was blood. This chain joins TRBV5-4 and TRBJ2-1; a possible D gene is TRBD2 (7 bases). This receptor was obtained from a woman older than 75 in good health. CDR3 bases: TGTGCCAGCTCGGTGGGAGACGGGAGGACAGTTGTCGGGCAGTTCTTC. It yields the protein CASSVGDGRTVVGQFF.